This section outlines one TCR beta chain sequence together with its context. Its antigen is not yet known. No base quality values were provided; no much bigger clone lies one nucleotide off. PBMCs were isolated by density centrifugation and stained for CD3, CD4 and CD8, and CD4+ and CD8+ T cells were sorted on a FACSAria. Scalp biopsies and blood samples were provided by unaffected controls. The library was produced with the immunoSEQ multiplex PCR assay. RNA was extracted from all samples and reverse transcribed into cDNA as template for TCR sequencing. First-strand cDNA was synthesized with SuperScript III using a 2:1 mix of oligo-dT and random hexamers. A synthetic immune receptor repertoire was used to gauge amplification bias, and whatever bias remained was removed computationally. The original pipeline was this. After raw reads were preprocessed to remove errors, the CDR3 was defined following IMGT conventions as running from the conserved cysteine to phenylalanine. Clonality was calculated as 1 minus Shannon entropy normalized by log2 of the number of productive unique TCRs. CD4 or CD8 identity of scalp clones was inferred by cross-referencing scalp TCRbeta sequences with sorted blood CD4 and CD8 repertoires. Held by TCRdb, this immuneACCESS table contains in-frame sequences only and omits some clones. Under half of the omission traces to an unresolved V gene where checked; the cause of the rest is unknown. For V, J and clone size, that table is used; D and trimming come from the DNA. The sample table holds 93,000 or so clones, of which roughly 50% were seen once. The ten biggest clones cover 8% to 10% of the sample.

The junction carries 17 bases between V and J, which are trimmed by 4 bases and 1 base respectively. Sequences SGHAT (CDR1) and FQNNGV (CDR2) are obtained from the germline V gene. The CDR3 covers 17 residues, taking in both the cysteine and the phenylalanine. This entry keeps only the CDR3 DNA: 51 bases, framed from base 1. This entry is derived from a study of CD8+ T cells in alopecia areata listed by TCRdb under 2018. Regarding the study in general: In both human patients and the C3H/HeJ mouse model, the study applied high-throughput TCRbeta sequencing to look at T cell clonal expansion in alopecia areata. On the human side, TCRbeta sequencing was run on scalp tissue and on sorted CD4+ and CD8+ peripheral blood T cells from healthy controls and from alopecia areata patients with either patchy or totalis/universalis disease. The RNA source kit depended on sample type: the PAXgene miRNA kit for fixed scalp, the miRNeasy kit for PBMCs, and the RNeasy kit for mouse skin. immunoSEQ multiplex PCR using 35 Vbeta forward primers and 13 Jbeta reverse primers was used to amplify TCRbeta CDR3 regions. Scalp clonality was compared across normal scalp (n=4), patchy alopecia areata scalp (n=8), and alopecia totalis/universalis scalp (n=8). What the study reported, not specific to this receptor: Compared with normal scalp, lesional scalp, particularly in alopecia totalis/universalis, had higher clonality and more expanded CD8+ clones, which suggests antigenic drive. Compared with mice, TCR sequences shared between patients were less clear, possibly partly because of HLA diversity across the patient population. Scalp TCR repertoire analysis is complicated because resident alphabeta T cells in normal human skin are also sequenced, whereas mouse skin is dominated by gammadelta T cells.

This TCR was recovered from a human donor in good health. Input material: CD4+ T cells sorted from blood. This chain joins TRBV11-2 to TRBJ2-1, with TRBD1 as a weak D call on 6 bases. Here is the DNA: TGTGCCAGCAGCTCAATAAGGGGGTCTCCTTCCTACAATGAGCAGTTCTTC. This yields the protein CASSSIRGSPSYNEQFF.